This section outlines one T cell receptor (beta chain) sequence together with its context. The target antigen is unknown. Samples were assayed with immunoSEQ v3.0 at survey level. The method was immunoSEQ multiplex PCR; TCRdb's version includes in-frame clones alone and lacks a portion of them. The sample yields around 18,000 clones, less than 85% seen once. This entry is derived from a study of long-term antiretroviral therapy in people with HIV. Study-level points and caveats: Controls exceeded HIV repertoires in CDR3 length range. Viral resistance, ART adherence and therapy changes all lacked available data.

Germline V lookup: CDR1 SGHAT, CDR2 FQDESV (reference sequence). This CDR3 has 12 amino acids. The ends were cut back, 8 bases at V and 5 bases at J, with 12 bases in the middle. Specimens retained about 0.9-11 million cryopreserved PBMC preceding DNA extraction. The rearrangement links TRBV11-1 to TRBJ2-5; weak D call: TRBD2 (5 bases). This specimen was unsorted PBMCs, taken at the start of antiretroviral therapy, before treatment. The TCR was taken from a man aged 18 to 29 with HIV. Here the CDR3 reads CASGRGVETQYF. The DNA of the CDR3 is TGTGCCAGCGGTCGGGGTGTGGAGACCCAGTACTTC. The full variable domain, in which reference TRBV11-1 and TRBJ2-5 provide the parts outside the CDR3, is EAEVAQSPRYKITEKSQAVAFWCDPISGHATLYWYRQILGQGPELLVQFQDESVVDDSQLPKDRFSAERLKGVDSTLKIQPAELGDSAMYLCASGRGVETQYFGPGTRLLVL.